The 3 T cell receptor beta chains below come from one sample, sequenced in a study of T cell responses to AZD1222 COVID-19 vaccine. Libraries were prepared by immunoSEQ multiplex PCR; TCRdb keeps only in-frame clonotypes and omits some of them. The sample has 95,000 to 150,000 clones, around 85% seen once. The specimen was peripheral blood, collected on day 0 of AZD1222 vaccination. Every receptor here comes from an adult in good health.

The sample holds many counts of this clone. At the DNA level, this CDR3 is encoded by other sequences in the same sample as well. V is TRBV7-2 and J is TRBJ1-2; D is possibly TRBD1 (5 bases). The CDR3 extends over 14 amino acids. Germline CDR1 SGHTA, CDR2 FQGNSA. With 3 bases removed from V and 6 bases from J, the gap between germline ends came to 14 bases. CDR3 bases: TGTGCCAGCAGCTTTTTACGTGCGGGGGATGGCTACACCTTC. Translating it yields CASSFLRAGDGYTF.

The rearrangement joins TRBV7-9 to TRBJ1-1; D gene unclear. V dropped 1 base and J dropped 1 base, with 4 bases sitting between them. In germline, CDR1 is SEHNR, CDR2 FQNEAQ (reference sequence). The CDR3 length is 13 residues. CDR3 sequence reads: CASSLGQNTEAFF. The CDR3 DNA sequence: TGTGCCAGCAGCTTAGGACAGAACACTGAAGCTTTCTTT. Combining the CDR3 with reference TRBV7-9 and TRBJ1-1 gives the whole variable domain DTGVSQNPRHKITKRGQNVTFRCDPISEHNRLYWYRQTLGQGPEFLTYFQNEAQLEKSRLLSDRFSAERPKGSFSTLEIQRTEQGDSAMYLCASSLGQNTEAFFGQGTRLTVV.

This chain joins TRBV28 and TRBJ2-2, with D possibly matching TRBD1 (6 bases). The CDR3 loop spans 16 amino acids. Germline V gives CDR1 MDHEN, CDR2 SYDVKM. V lost 8 bases and J 1 base, leaving 17 bases between the germline ends. The CDR3 DNA reads as TGTGCCAGCTATACTCCCATGGGACAGAACACCGGGGAGCTGTTTTTT. Protein: CASYTPMGQNTGELFF.